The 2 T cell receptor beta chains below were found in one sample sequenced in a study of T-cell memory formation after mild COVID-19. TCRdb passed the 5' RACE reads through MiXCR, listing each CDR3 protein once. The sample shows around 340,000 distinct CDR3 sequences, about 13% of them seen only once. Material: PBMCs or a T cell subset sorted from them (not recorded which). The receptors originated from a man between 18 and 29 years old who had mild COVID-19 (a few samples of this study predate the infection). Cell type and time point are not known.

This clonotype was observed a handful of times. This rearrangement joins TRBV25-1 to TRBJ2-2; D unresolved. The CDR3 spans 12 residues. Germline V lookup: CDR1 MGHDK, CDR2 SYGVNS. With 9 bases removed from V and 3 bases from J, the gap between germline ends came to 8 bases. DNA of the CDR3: TGTGCCAGAAGGGCCCACACCGGGGAGCTGTTTTTT. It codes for CARRAHTGELFF.

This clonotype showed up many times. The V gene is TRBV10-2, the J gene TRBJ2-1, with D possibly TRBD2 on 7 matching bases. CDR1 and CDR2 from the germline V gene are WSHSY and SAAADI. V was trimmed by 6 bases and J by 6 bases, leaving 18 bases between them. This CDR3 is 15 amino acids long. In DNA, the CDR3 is TGCGCCAGCAGGGCGTTGGGGGGGCTTGTCAATGAGCAGTTCTTC. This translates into CASRALGGLVNEQFF.